The rows below give T cell receptor beta chains drawn from one sample of a study of T-cell memory formation after mild COVID-19. Via MiXCR, TCRdb re-called the 5' RACE reads, giving one row per CDR3 protein. The sample carries more than 400,000 distinct CDR3 sequences, about 20% recorded once. Sequencing was carried out using PBMCs or a T cell subset sorted from them (not recorded which). These TCRs come from an adult woman who had mild COVID-19 (a few samples of this study predate the infection). Cell type and time point are not known. Each CDR3 is given with its conserved first and last residue. A D gene is named only where the DNA matches it firmly. The listing skips clone size in some rows; elsewhere it reads once, few, many or a size class.

v_call	d_call	j_call	clone_size	cdr3_aa	cdr3_nt
TRBV2	TRBD2	TRBJ2-1	-	CASRAGTSRGNEQFF	TGTGCCAGCAGGGCCGGGACTAGTCGGGGCAATGAGCAGTTCTTC
TRBV20-1	-	TRBJ1-5	-	CSAKEGISQPQHF	TGCAGTGCTAAGGAGGGGATTAGTCAGCCCCAGCATTTT
TRBV6-5	-	TRBJ1-4	few	CASRTQGKGEKLFF	TGTGCCAGCAGAACGCAGGGAAAGGGTGAAAAACTGTTTTTT
TRBV7-9	TRBD2	TRBJ2-3	-	CASSLYPGLAGVITDTQYF	TGTGCCAGCAGCTTATACCCTGGACTAGCGGGAGTGATCACAGATACGCAGTATTTT
TRBV7-7	-	TRBJ2-5	-	CASSLTGDQETQYF	TGTGCCAGCAGCTTAACGGGGGATCAAGAGACCCAGTACTTC
TRBV4-2	-	TRBJ1-1	-	CASSQGGRAQAFF	TGTGCCAGCAGCCAAGGGGGGAGGGCCCAAGCTTTCTTT
TRBV20-1	TRBD1	TRBJ1-2	many	CSLKSDRGRSGYTF	TGCAGTCTAAAAAGCGACAGGGGGCGTAGTGGCTACACCTTC
TRBV25-1	-	TRBJ2-3	few	CASSEFSITDTQYF	TGTGCCAGCAGTGAATTCTCGATTACAGATACGCAGTATTTT
TRBV5-4	-	TRBJ2-3	-	CAGSAQAGDTQYF	TGTGCCGGTTCCGCCCAAGCCGGGGATACGCAGTATTTT
TRBV12-3/TRBV12-4	TRBD1	TRBJ1-4	few	CASSLGRGRREKLFF	TGTGCCAGCAGTTTAGGCAGGGGGCGGAGGGAAAAACTGTTTTTT
TRBV25-1	TRBD1	TRBJ1-1	few	CASSDPTGGHQAEAFF	TGTGCCAGCAGTGATCCGACAGGGGGCCATCAGGCTGAAGCTTTCTTT
TRBV19	-	TRBJ1-1	-	CASSIYMGGRNTEAFF	TGTGCCAGTAGTATCTATATGGGGGGTCGGAACACTGAAGCTTTCTTT
TRBV20-1	TRBD1	TRBJ2-7	-	CSADRAYEQYF	TGCAGTGCCGACAGGGCCTACGAGCAGTACTTC